The sequence of this T cell receptor (beta chain) was determined in a study of T cell responses to AZD1222 COVID-19 vaccine. This clone was seen a few times. The antigen remains undetermined. The protocol was immunoSEQ multiplex PCR, while the TCRdb copy is restricted to in-frame clones and leaves out a portion. The sample gives over 90,000 clones, roughly 83% of which show up once; approximately 17% is in the top ten. Germline loops: CDR1 MNHEY, CDR2 SMNVEV (reference sequence). The J segment lost 6 bases and the V segment lost 7 bases, leaving 11 bases of the junction unmatched. CDR3 size: 14 residues. The study, taken as a whole, reports: Sampling that yielded the repertoires occurred only after the peak T cell response.

This clonotype was obtained from an adult in good health. This rearrangement joins TRBV27 to TRBJ1-1; 7 positions agree with TRBD1. The sequences come from peripheral blood, collected on day 0 of AZD1222 vaccination. CDR3 bases: TGTGCCAGCACCTCACAGGGGTGGGGCTCTGAAGCTTTCTTT. Translated, it gives CASTSQGWGSEAFF.